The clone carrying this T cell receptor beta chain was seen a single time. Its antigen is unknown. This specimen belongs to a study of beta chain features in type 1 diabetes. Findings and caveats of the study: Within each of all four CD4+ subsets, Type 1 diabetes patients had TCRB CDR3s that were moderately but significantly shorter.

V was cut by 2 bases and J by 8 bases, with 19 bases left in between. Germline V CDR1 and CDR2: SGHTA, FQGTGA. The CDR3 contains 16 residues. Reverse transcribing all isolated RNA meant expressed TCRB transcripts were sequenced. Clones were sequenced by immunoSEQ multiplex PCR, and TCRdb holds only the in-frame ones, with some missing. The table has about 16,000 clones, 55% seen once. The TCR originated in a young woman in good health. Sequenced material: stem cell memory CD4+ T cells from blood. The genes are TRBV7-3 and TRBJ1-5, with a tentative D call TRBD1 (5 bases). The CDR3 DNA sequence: TGTGCCAGCAGCTTAGGACCAAAGGGGAAGTTCAAGCCCCAGCATTTT. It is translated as CASSLGPKGKFKPQHF.